This T cell receptor beta chain was obtained from a study of blood T cell repertoires in COVID-19. Germline-derived CDR1 and CDR2 are SGDLS and YYNGEE. With 0 bases clipped from V and 3 bases from J, the junction kept 2 bases outside the gene matches. The CDR3 totals 15 residues. The protocol was immunoSEQ multiplex PCR, while the TCRdb copy is restricted to in-frame clones and leaves out a portion. The sample consists of approximately 150,000 clones, around 80% of them appearing once. This chain connects TRBV9 to TRBJ2-5, with 10 bases matching TRBD1. The sequencing input was peripheral blood. This TCR came from a woman aged 70-85 years who had recovered from COVID-19. The CDR3 here is CASSVAGTGEETQYF. CDR3 DNA: TGTGCCAGCAGCGTAGCTGGGACAGGGGAAGAGACCCAGTACTTC.